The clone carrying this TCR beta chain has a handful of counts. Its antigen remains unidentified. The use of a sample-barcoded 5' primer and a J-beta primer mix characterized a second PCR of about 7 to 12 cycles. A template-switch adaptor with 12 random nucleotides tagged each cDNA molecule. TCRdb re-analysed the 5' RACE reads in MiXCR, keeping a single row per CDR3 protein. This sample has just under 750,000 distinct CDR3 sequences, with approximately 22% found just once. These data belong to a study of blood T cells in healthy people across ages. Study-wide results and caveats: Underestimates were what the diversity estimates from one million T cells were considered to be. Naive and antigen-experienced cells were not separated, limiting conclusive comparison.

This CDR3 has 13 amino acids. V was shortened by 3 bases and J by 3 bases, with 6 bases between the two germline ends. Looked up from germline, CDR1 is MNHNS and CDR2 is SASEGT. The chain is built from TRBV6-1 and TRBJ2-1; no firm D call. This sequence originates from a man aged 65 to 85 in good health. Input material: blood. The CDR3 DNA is TGTGCCAGCAGTGACTCTATCTACAATGAGCAGTTCTTC. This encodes CASSDSIYNEQFF.